The clone carrying this TCR beta chain was observed a handful of times. Its specificity is unknown. These data are taken from a study of CD8 T cells in ankylosing spondylitis. Study observations and caveats: Seemingly distinctive of ankylosing spondylitis blood was a TCR beta motif formed by eight highly homologous variants. Disease-linked clones proved CD8+ and comparatively uncommon in peripheral blood.

Quantitative barcoded 5'-RACE was used to prepare TCR beta libraries. TCRdb ran MiXCR on the 5' RACE reads and lists one entry per CDR3 protein. The sample yields fewer than 250,000 distinct CDR3 sequences, roughly 25% seen once. The material sequenced was blood, either unsorted or a sorted T cell fraction (not recorded which). This TCR was sampled from a male donor with ankylosing spondylitis or in good health (not recorded which).

CDR3 sequence (DNA): TGTGCCAGTAGTTCCCTAGCGGGAGATACGCAGTATTTT. Translating it yields CASSSLAGDTQYF. This rearrangement joins TRBV19 to TRBJ2-3; TRBD2 aligns across 8 bases. The CDR3 has 13 residues. V shed 5 bases and J 5 bases; nucleotides not matched to a gene: 3. Germline lookup yields CDR1 LNHDA and CDR2 SQIVND (reference sequence). The full variable domain, its missing parts supplied by reference TRBV19 and TRBJ2-3, is DGGITQSPKYLFRKEGQNVTLSCEQNLNHDAMYWYRQDPGQGLRLIYYSQIVNDFQKGDIAEGYSVSREKKESFPLTVTSAQKNPTAFYLCASSSLAGDTQYFGPGTRLTVL.